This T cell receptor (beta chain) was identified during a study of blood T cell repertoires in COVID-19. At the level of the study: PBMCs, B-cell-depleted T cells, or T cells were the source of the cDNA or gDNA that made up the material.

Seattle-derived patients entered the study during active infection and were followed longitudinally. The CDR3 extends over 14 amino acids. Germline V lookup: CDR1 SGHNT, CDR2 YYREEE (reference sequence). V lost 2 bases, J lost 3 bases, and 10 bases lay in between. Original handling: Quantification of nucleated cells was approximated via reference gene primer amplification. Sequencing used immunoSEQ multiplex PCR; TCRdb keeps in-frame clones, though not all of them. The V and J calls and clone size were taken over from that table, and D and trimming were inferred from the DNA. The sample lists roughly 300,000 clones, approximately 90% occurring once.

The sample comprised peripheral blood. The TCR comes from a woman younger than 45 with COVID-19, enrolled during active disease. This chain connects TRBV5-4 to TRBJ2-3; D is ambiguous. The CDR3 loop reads CASSLSGTTDTQYF. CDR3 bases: TGTGCCAGCAGCTTATCTGGTACTACAGATACGCAGTATTTT.